This entry features one T cell receptor (beta chain) sequence. Assay: immunoSEQ multiplex PCR; the TCRdb copy retains only in-frame clones and omits some. The sample yields 75,000 to 90,000 clones, about 88% seen once. This sample was taken from a study of blood T cell repertoires in COVID-19. This CDR3 region has 19 residues. Trimming pared 7 bases from V and 1 base from J, leaving 23 bases between. The germline gives CDR1 SNHLY, CDR2 FYNNEI. The receptor's source is an older man with active or convalescent COVID-19. Sample: peripheral blood. The V and J genes are TRBV2 and TRBJ2-6, with TRBD2 as a possible D gene (6 bases). In DNA form, the CDR3 reads TGTGCCAGCATTCATCAGGGCAGTTCTCTAGCGTCTGGGGCCAACGTCCTGACTTTC. This gives the protein CASIHQGSSLASGANVLTF.